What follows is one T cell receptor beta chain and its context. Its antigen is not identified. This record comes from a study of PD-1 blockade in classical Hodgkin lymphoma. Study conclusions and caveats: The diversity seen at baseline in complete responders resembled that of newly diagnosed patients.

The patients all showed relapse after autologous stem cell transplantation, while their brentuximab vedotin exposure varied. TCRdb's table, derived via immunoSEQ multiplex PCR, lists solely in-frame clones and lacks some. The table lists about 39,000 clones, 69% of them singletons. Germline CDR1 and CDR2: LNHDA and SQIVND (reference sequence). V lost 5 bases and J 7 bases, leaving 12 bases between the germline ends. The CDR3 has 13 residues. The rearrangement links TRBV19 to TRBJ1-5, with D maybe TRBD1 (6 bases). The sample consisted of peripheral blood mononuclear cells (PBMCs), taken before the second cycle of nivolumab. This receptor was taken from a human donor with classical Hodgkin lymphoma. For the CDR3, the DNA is TGTGCCAGTAGTGCTCAGGGGCGGCAGCCCCAGCATTTT. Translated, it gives CASSAQGRQPQHF.